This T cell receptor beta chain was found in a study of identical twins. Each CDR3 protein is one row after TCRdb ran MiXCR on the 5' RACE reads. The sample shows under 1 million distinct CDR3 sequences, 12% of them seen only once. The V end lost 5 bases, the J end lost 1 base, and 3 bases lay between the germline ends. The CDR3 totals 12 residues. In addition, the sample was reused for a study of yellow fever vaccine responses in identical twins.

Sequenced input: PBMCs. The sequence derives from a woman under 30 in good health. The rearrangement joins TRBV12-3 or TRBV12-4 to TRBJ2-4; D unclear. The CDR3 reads CASSPAKNIQYF. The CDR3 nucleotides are TGTGCCAGCAGTCCGGCCAAAAACATTCAGTACTTC.